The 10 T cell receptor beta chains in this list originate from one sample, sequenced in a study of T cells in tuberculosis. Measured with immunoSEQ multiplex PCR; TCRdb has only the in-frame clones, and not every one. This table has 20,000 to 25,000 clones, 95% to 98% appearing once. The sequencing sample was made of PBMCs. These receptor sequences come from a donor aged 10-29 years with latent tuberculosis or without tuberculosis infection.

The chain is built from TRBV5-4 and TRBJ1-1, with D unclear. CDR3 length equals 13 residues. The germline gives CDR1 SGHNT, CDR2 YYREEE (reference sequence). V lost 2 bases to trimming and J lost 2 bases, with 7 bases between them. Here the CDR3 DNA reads TGTGCCAGCAGCTTAGGAGCTAACACTGAAGCTTTCTTT. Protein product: CASSLGANTEAFF. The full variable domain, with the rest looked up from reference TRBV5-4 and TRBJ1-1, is ETGVTQSPTHLIKTRGQQVTLRCSSQSGHNTVSWYQQALGQGPQFIFQYYREEENGRGNFPPRFSGLQFPNYSSELNVNALELDDSALYLCASSLGANTEAFFGQGTRLTVV.

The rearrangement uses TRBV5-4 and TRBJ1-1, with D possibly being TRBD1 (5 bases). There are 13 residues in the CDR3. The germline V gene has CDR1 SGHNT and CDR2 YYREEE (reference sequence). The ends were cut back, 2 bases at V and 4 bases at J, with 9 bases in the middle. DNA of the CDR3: TGTGCCAGCAGCTTATACGGGGGCACTGAAGCTTTCTTT. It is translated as CASSLYGGTEAFF. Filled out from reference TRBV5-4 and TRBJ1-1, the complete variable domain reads ETGVTQSPTHLIKTRGQQVTLRCSSQSGHNTVSWYQQALGQGPQFIFQYYREEENGRGNFPPRFSGLQFPNYSSELNVNALELDDSALYLCASSLYGGTEAFFGQGTRLTVV.

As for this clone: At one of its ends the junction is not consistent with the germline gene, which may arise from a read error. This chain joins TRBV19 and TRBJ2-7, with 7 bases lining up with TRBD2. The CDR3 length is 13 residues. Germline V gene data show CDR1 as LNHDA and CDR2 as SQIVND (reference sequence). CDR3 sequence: CASSTGGSYEQYF. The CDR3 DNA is TGTGCCAGCAGTACGGGGGGCTCCTACGAGCAGTACTTC.

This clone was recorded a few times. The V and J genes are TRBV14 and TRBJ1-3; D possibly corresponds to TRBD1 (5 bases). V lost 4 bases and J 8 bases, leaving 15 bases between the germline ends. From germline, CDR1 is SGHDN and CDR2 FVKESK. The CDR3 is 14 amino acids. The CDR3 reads CASSPLGPGDTIYF. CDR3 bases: TGTGCCAGCAGCCCCTTGGGACCGGGGGACACCATATATTTT.

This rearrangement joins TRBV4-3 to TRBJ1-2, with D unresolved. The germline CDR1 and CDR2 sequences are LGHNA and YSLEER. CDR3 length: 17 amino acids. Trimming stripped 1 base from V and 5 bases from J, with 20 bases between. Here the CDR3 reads CASSQVPVVGRSYGYTF. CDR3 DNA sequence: TGCGCCAGCAGCCAAGTACCCGTGGTCGGGAGGAGTTATGGCTACACCTTC.

The CDR3 DNA reads TGTGCCAGCAGTCGCCTAGCGGGGCCCTCCTACGAGCAGTACTTC. It specifies CASSRLAGPSYEQYF. The chain combines TRBV14 with TRBJ2-7; 9 positions match TRBD2. CDR1 and CDR2 from the germline V gene are SGHDN and FVKESK. The CDR3 sequence is 15 residues long. With V trimmed by 6 bases and J by 0 bases, 6 bases remained unmatched.

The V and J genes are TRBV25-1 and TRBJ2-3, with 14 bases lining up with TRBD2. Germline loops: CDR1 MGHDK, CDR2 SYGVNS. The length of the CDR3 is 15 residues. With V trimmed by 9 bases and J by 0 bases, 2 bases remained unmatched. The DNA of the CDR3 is TGTGCCAGGGGACTAGCGGGAGCCAGCACAGATACGCAGTATTTT. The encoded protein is CARGLAGASTDTQYF.

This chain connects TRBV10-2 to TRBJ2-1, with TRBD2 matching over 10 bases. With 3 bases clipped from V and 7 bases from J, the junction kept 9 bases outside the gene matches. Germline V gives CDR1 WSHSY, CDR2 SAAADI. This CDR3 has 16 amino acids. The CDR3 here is CASSDIAGGSKNEQFF. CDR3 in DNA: TGCGCCAGCAGTGACATAGCGGGAGGATCGAAAAATGAGCAGTTCTTC.

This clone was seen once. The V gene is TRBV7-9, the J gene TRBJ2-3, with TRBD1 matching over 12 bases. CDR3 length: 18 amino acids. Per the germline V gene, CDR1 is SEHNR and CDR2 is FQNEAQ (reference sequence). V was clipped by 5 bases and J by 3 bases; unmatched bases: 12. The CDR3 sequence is CASSGDLWDRGQTDTQYF. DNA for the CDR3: TGTGCCAGCAGCGGTGATCTCTGGGACAGGGGGCAGACAGATACGCAGTATTTT.

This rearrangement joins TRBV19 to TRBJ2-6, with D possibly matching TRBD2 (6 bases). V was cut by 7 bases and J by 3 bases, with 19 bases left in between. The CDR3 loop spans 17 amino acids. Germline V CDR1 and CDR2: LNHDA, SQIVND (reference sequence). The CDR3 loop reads CASTRDSLLGGANVLTF. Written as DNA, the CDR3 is TGTGCCAGTACCCGGGACTCTTTATTAGGTGGGGCCAACGTCCTGACTTTC.